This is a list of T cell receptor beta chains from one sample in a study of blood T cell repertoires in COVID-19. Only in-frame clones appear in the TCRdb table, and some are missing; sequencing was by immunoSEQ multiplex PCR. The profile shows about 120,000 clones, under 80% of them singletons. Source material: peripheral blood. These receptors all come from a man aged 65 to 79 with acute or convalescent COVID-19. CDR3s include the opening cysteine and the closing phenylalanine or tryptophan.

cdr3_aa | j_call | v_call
CASSLGQVAGMATQYF | TRBJ2-3 | TRBV5-1
CASSWGGSGQETQYF | TRBJ2-5 | TRBV5-1
CASSYSGQGSYEQYF | TRBJ2-7 | TRBV6-6
CASSYPGHVEQFF | TRBJ2-1 | TRBV6-2/TRBV6-3
CATSGLGQRNTEAFF | TRBJ1-1 | TRBV15
CSATSGGGSYNEQFF | TRBJ2-1 | TRBV29-1
CASSSRVSYGYTF | TRBJ1-2 | TRBV7-2
CASSPGQRSTDTQYF | TRBJ2-3 | TRBV7-3
CASSPLADRGDYGYTF | TRBJ1-2 | TRBV18
CASSLQGAQGQPQHF | TRBJ1-5 | TRBV19
CASSLVLAGGSNTGELFF | TRBJ2-2 | TRBV5-1
CASGPWDSPYEQYF | TRBJ2-7 | TRBV12-5
CASSPKGQLGPEAFF | TRBJ1-1 | TRBV18
CATSDFVVAGVETQYF | TRBJ2-5 | TRBV24-1
CASSWTQNYGYTF | TRBJ1-2 | TRBV6-5
CASRYKNADTQYF | TRBJ2-3 | TRBV12-3/TRBV12-4
CASSERLAGAYNEQFF | TRBJ2-1 | TRBV6-4
CASSTGTSDTDTQYF | TRBJ2-3 | TRBV13
CASSLGVPSGNTIYF | TRBJ1-3 | TRBV5-1
CSASPGGETQYF | TRBJ2-5 | TRBV20-1
CASATDRNTEAFF | TRBJ1-1 | TRBV12-5
CASTPGGVLANTEAFF | TRBJ1-1 | TRBV7-9
CATSATSRGYTF | TRBJ1-2 | TRBV24-1
CASSQGPVTGDGQPQHF | TRBJ1-5 | TRBV4-1
CASSSQGGTEAFF | TRBJ1-1 | TRBV7-3
CASSVGQRPYEQYF | TRBJ2-7 | TRBV9
CATSSPVVEGLFF | TRBJ2-2 | TRBV15
CASGPSPGTDYYEQYF | TRBJ2-7 | TRBV12-5
CATSDPLEVSWFF | TRBJ2-1 | TRBV24-1
CASSLVLSTGEQFF | TRBJ2-1 | TRBV11-2
CASGSGTSGLGEQFF | TRBJ2-1 | TRBV12-5
CASSTSTGAQATQYF | TRBJ2-5 | TRBV5-4
CASSLAGGGYTF | TRBJ1-2 | TRBV5-6
CASSLTGTGSNSPLHF | TRBJ1-6 | TRBV5-6
CASSRRTIYYEQYF | TRBJ2-7 | TRBV11-1
CASSIVGTRTGMAETQYF | TRBJ2-5 | TRBV19
CASSQDPRTYEQYF | TRBJ2-7 | TRBV3-1/TRBV3-2
CASSQDKSHEKLFF | TRBJ1-4 | TRBV4-3
CASTNGGNTGELFF | TRBJ2-2 | TRBV5-5
CSAYTLNEQYF | TRBJ2-7 | TRBV20-1
CASSQDPPTRAGGFNQPQHF | TRBJ1-5 | TRBV4-1
CASSFRTGENNEQFF | TRBJ2-1 | TRBV5-1
CSSQNQGNTEAFF | TRBJ1-1 | TRBV29-1
CASSQRRGAGYTF | TRBJ1-2 | TRBV3-1/TRBV3-2
CASMSVQETQYF | TRBJ2-5 | TRBV6-5
CASSGTGSGTEAFF | TRBJ1-1 | TRBV2
CASSLTAPTMFDEQFF | TRBJ2-1 | TRBV5-8
CASSYSSNSNQPQHF | TRBJ1-5 | TRBV6-2/TRBV6-3
CASSGVFNSPLHF | TRBJ1-6 | TRBV6-5
CASGLTTGGTQTQYF | TRBJ2-5 | TRBV12-5
CASSYKHSDIFGNEQFF | TRBJ2-1 | TRBV18
CASSQASGQGLVGRNTIYF | TRBJ1-3 | TRBV4-2
CASSLGRVGEQYF | TRBJ2-7 | TRBV5-6
CASSQARVGANYYNEQFF | TRBJ2-1 | TRBV3-1/TRBV3-2
CASSQDDWSTDTQYF | TRBJ2-3 | TRBV4-3
CASSLPNTGELFF | TRBJ2-2 | TRBV13
CASSLVGGATEAFF | TRBJ1-1 | TRBV27
CASSPSVQYGYTF | TRBJ1-2 | TRBV18
CATSPGQGRPYNEQFF | TRBJ2-1 | TRBV15
CASSITRGQDNYGYTF | TRBJ1-2 | TRBV19